Following are 23 T cell receptor beta chains from one sample sequenced in a study of T cell changes during pregnancy in multiple sclerosis (dated by TCRdb to the late 2010s). The library relied on the immunoSEQ multiplex PCR assay. Sourced from immuneACCESS, this table was stored by TCRdb with only in-frame sequences that have V and J called. A share of the clones is absent; for the studies checked, an unresolved V gene accounts for under half, and the remainder has no known explanation. Across this sample there are more than 60,000 clones, with about 91% seen only once. The top ten constitute roughly 0.85% of the sample. Sequencing was performed on peripheral blood, taken before pregnancy. The receptors were gathered from a female donor with multiple sclerosis, enrolled in a pregnancy study.

J is TRBJ2-5 and V is TRBV29-1; possibly TRBD2 for D (6 bases). From germline, CDR1 is SQVTM and CDR2 ANQGSEA. V lost 3 bases, J lost 4 bases, and 9 bases lay in between. The CDR3 length is 12 residues. The CDR3 spells CSVDGTLETQYF. The DNA of the CDR3 is TGCAGCGTTGATGGGACTCTAGAGACCCAGTACTTC.

The genes are TRBV7-2 and TRBJ1-6, with TRBD1 identical over 8 bases. CDR3 size: 14 residues. CDR1 and CDR2 (germline): SGHTA, FQGNSA. Germline trimming cut 2 bases from V and 10 bases from J; bases unmatched to any gene: 4. CDR3 sequence reads: CASSLQDRGSPLHF. The CDR3 bases are TGTGCCAGCAGCTTACAAGACAGGGGATCACCCCTCCACTTT.

This sequence joins TRBV7-9 and TRBJ2-7; the match to TRBD1 covers 11 bases. Germline V gene sequence: CDR1 SEHNR, CDR2 FQNEAQ (reference sequence). V gave up 0 bases and J gave up 4 bases; unmatched junction bases: 5. The CDR3 has 16 amino acids. The CDR3: CASSLAGTGGAYEQYF. CDR3 bases: TGTGCCAGCAGCTTAGCCGGGACAGGGGGGGCGTACGAGCAGTACTTC.

The genes are TRBV18 and TRBJ1-6; possible D gene TRBD1, 6 bases. CDR3 length equals 17 residues. Deletions cut 6 bases from V and 4 bases from J, with 19 bases between. The germline gives CDR1 KGHSH, CDR2 LQKENI. The CDR3, as DNA: TGTGCCAGCTCGCCCCAACAGGGAAGGGGTTATAATTCACCCCTCCACTTT. This translates into CASSPQQGRGYNSPLHF.

The V gene is TRBV5-5, the J gene TRBJ1-5; 10 nucleotides align to TRBD1. This CDR3 region has 16 residues. Trimming removed 4 bases from V and 6 bases from J; junction bases left unmatched: 10. The germline CDR1 and CDR2 sequences are SGHKS and YYEKEE (reference sequence). The CDR3 reads CASSPLGQGVGQPQHF. CDR3 nucleotides: TGTGCCAGCAGCCCCCTCGGACAGGGGGTAGGTCAGCCCCAGCATTTT.

The gene calls are TRBV29-1 and TRBJ1-1, with TRBD1 matching over 7 bases. The V gene's germline CDR1 is SQVTM and CDR2 ANQGSEA. The CDR3 sequence is 13 residues long. Trimming removed 3 bases from V and 4 bases from J; junction bases left unmatched: 5. The CDR3 bases are TGCAGCGTTGAGACAGGGAGTAGCACTGAAGCTTTCTTT. This codes for CSVETGSSTEAFF.

V is TRBV9 and J is TRBJ2-4, with a weak D call TRBD2 (5 bases). This CDR3 is 14 amino acids long. The germline gives CDR1 SGDLS, CDR2 YYNGEE. Trimming removed 4 bases from V and 0 bases from J, with 8 bases in between. The CDR3 region is CASSPGIAKNIQYF. CDR3 in DNA: TGTGCCAGCAGCCCCGGGATAGCCAAAAACATTCAGTACTTC.

The chain employs TRBV27 and TRBJ1-2, with D perhaps TRBD1 (5 bases). The V end was cut by 5 bases, the J end by 4 bases, with 26 bases between. This CDR3 region has 18 residues. Germline CDR1 and CDR2: MNHEY and SMNVEV (reference sequence). CDR3 nucleotide sequence: TGTGCCAGCAGTAAAGTACTGGGGGAGGGTCGTTCTTCCTATGGCTACACCTTC. This gives the protein CASSKVLGEGRSSYGYTF.

The V call is TRBV5-1, the J call TRBJ1-5; D is ambiguous. The V end was cut by 1 base, the J end by 4 bases, with 9 bases between. The CDR3 runs to 14 residues. From germline, CDR1 is SGHRS and CDR2 YFSETQ. CDR3 DNA sequence: TGCGCCAGCAGCTTGTTCCCGGGGAATCAGCCCCAGCATTTT. It codes for CASSLFPGNQPQHF.

This chain joins TRBV19 and TRBJ1-1; no clear D gene. The CDR3 totals 14 residues. The germline gives CDR1 LNHDA, CDR2 SQIVND (reference sequence). V lost 7 bases to trimming and J lost 2 bases, with 14 bases between them. The CDR3 is CASTLSSANTEAFF. The CDR3 coding sequence is TGTGCCAGTACCCTCTCCAGTGCCAACACTGAAGCTTTCTTT.

This rearrangement joins TRBV9 to TRBJ2-3, with TRBD2 identical over 9 bases. This CDR3 spans 16 amino acids. The germline CDR1 and CDR2 sequences are SGDLS and YYNGEE. V trimming: 0 bases; J trimming: 4 bases; junction bases outside the gene matches: 6. The CDR3 spells CASSVAGGGASDTQYF. CDR3 bases: TGTGCCAGCAGCGTAGCTGGCGGGGGGGCGTCAGATACGCAGTATTTT. The full variable domain, in which reference TRBV9 and TRBJ2-3 provide the parts outside the CDR3, is DSGVTQTPKHLITATGQRVTLRCSPRSGDLSVYWYQQSLDQGLQFLIQYYNGEERAKGNILERFSAQQFPDLHSELNLSSLELGDSALYFCASSVAGGGASDTQYFGPGTRLTVL.

CDR3 nucleotides: TGTGCCAGCAGCGCCCAGGGGTTGGGTAATGAAAAACTGTTTTTT. Protein: CASSAQGLGNEKLFF. This chain uses TRBV9 with TRBJ1-4, with a possible D match to TRBD1 (6 bases). The CDR3 contains 15 residues. V was pared by 3 bases and J by 4 bases, with 13 bases between. In germline, CDR1 is SGDLS, CDR2 YYNGEE.

This chain uses TRBV19 with TRBJ2-3, with 8 bases identical to TRBD2. The CDR3 consists of 15 residues. Germline loops: CDR1 LNHDA, CDR2 SQIVND (reference sequence). Unmatched junction bases numbered 8, after V lost 8 bases and J lost 1 base. CDR3 loop: CASSLGTRGTDTQYF. CDR3 nucleotides: TGTGCCAGTTCGCTCGGGACTAGGGGCACAGATACGCAGTATTTT.

Here the CDR3 reads CASSVRDRVPGELFF. CDR3 DNA: TGTGCCAGCAGCGTACGGGACAGGGTCCCCGGGGAGCTGTTTTTT. The chain links TRBV9 to TRBJ2-2, with 9 nucleotides matching TRBD1. Germline CDR1 SGDLS, CDR2 YYNGEE. The CDR3 extends over 15 amino acids. J gave up 6 bases and V 1 base, and 4 bases lay outside the gene matches.

The CDR3 nucleotides read TGTGCCAGCAGGTATGCCGGGGGGAACATTCAGTACTTC. Protein product: CASRYAGGNIQYF. The chain has TRBV5-6 and TRBJ2-4; 7 bases line up with TRBD2. The trim removed 5 bases at V and 7 bases at J, leaving 6 bases unmatched. From germline, CDR1 is SGHDT and CDR2 YYEEEE. The CDR3 contains 13 residues.

The chain has TRBV5-5 and TRBJ1-1; no firm D call. Germline CDR1 SGHKS, CDR2 YYEKEE (reference sequence). The CDR3 extends over 14 amino acids. V lost 0 bases, J lost 2 bases, and 8 bases lay in between. The CDR3 sequence is CASSLGQINTEAFF. The CDR3, as DNA: TGTGCCAGCAGCTTGGGGCAGATCAACACTGAAGCTTTCTTT.

This clone came up a few times. The rearrangement uses TRBV7-9 and TRBJ1-1; D not resolved. Trimming stripped 3 bases from V and 1 base from J, with 6 bases between. Germline CDR1 is SEHNR and CDR2 is FQNEAQ (reference sequence). The CDR3 totals 13 residues. The CDR3 DNA is TGTGCCAGCAGCTTCGGAGGGAACACTGAAGCTTTCTTT. This gives the protein CASSFGGNTEAFF. Combining the CDR3 with reference TRBV7-9 and TRBJ1-1 gives the whole variable domain DTGVSQNPRHKITKRGQNVTFRCDPISEHNRLYWYRQTLGQGPEFLTYFQNEAQLEKSRLLSDRFSAERPKGSFSTLEIQRTEQGDSAMYLCASSFGGNTEAFFGQGTRLTVV.

V gene TRBV2 combines with J gene TRBJ2-7, with TRBD2 identical over 10 bases. The J segment lost 0 bases and the V segment lost 8 bases, leaving 7 bases of the junction unmatched. This CDR3 region has 15 residues. Germline V lookup: CDR1 SNHLY, CDR2 FYNNEI. DNA of the CDR3: TGTGCCAGCGTACCGACTAGCGGGTACTCCTACGAGCAGTACTTC. Its translation: CASVPTSGYSYEQYF.

V is TRBV9 and J is TRBJ2-5, with D perhaps matching TRBD1 (6 bases). CDR3 length equals 16 residues. From germline, CDR1 is SGDLS and CDR2 YYNGEE. Trimming stripped 4 bases from V and 0 bases from J, with 16 bases between. This CDR3 is CASSPPGQKYQETQYF. The DNA for the CDR3 is TGTGCCAGCAGCCCCCCCGGACAGAAGTACCAAGAGACCCAGTACTTC.

The chain couples TRBV2 to TRBJ1-1, with TRBD1 identical over 7 bases. This CDR3 contains 15 residues. After removal of 6 bases from V and 0 bases from J, the junction contained 7 bases not matched to a gene. Looked up from germline, CDR1 is SNHLY and CDR2 is FYNNEI. The CDR3 DNA reads TGTGCCAGCAGACCCCGGACAGGAATGAACACTGAAGCTTTCTTT. Residues: CASRPRTGMNTEAFF.

The chain has TRBV5-5 and TRBJ2-7, with D tentatively TRBD2 (7 bases). V lost 5 bases and J lost 2, with 17 bases in between. The CDR3 totals 15 residues. Germline loops: CDR1 SGHKS, CDR2 YYEKEE (reference sequence). CDR3 loop: CASRTAPGGPYEQYF. CDR3 coding DNA: TGTGCCAGCAGGACGGCCCCGGGGGGCCCCTACGAGCAGTACTTC.

The chain has TRBV7-2 and TRBJ1-4; a possible D gene is TRBD1 (5 bases). Germline CDR1 reads SGHTA; CDR2 reads FQGNSA. Trimming cost V 0 bases and J 7 bases, with 6 bases left between them. There are 13 residues in the CDR3. For the CDR3, the DNA is TGTGCCAGCAGCTTAGCGGGGCGTGAAAAACTGTTTTTT. Protein sequence: CASSLAGREKLFF. Filled out from reference TRBV7-2 and TRBJ1-4, the complete variable domain reads GAGVSQSPSNKVTEKGKDVELRCDPISGHTALYWYRQSLGQGLEFLIYFQGNSAPDKSGLPSDRFSAERTGGSVSTLTIQRTQQEDSAVYLCASSLAGREKLFFGSGTQLSVL.

The sample holds one count of this clone. The chain has TRBV30 and TRBJ1-5, with a weak D call TRBD1 (6 bases). V shed 1 base and J shed 4 bases, with 8 bases lying between them. CDR1 GTSNPN and CDR2 SVGIG come from the germline V gene (reference sequence). The CDR3 contains 13 residues. CDR3 DNA sequence: TGTGCCTGGAGTGAGGGGGGGAATCAGCCCCAGCATTTT. It translates to CAWSEGGNQPQHF.